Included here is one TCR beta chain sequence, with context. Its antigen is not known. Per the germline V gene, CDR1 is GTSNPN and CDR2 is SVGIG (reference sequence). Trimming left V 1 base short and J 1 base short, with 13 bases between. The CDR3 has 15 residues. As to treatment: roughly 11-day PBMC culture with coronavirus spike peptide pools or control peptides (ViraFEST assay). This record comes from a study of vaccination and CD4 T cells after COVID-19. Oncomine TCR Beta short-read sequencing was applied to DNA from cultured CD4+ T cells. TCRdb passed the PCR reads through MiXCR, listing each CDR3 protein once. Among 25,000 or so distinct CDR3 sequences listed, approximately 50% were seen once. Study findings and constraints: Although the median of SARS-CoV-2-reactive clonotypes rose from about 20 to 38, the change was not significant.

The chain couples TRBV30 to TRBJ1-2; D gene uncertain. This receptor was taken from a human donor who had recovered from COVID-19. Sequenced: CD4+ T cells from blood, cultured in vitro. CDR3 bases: TGTGCCTGGAGTGATGAGAGTCGGGGTAACTATGGCTACACCTTC. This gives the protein CAWSDESRGNYGYTF.